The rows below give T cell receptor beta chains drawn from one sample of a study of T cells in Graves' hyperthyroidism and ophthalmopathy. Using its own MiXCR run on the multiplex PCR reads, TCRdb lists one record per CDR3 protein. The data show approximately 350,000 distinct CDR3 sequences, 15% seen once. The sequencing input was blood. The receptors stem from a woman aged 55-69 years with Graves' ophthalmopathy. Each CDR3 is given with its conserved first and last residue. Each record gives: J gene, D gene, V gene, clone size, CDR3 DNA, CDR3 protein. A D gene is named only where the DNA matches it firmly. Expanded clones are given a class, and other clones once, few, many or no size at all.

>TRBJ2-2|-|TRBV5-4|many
TGTGCCAGCAGCACAGCGACAGGAACCGGGGAGCTGTTTTTT
CASSTATGTGELFF
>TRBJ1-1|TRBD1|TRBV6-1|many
TGTGCCAGCAGACCCGCGGGGACAGCCCCTGAAGCTTTCTTT
CASRPAGTAPEAFF
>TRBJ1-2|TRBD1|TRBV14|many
TGTGCCAGCAGCCAGGGACAGTCTAACTATGGCTACACCTTC
CASSQGQSNYGYTF
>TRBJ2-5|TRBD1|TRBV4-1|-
TGCGCCAGCAGCCAAGAAGGACAGGGGGGAGGACAAGAGACCCAGTACTTC
CASSQEGQGGGQETQYF
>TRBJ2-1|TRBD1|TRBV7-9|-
TGTGCCAGCTTCCGGGACAGGCCTAATGAGCAGTTCTTC
CASFRDRPNEQFF
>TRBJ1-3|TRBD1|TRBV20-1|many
TGCAGTGCCAGGACAGGGGGCTCTGGAAACACCATATATTTT
CSARTGGSGNTIYF
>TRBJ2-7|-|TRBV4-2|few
TGTGCCAGCAGCCAAGAAAAAAGACTTTACGAGCAGTACTTC
CASSQEKRLYEQYF
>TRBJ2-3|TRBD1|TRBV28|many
TGTGCCAGCAGATTGGGGGGACAGGGTTCAGATACGCAGTATTTT
CASRLGGQGSDTQYF
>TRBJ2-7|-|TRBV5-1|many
TGCGCCAGCGCCGCCAGGTCGAGCCCATCCTACGAGCAGTACTTC
CASAARSSPSYEQYF
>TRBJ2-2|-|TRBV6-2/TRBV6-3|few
TGTGCCAGCAGCAGGCGGGAGAACACCGGGGAGCTGTTTTTT
CASSRRENTGELFF
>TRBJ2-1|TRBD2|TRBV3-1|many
TGTGCCAGCAGCCTTGGTAGCGGGTTAGCTGAGCAGTTCTTC
CASSLGSGLAEQFF
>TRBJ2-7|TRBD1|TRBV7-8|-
TGTGCCAGCAGCTTGCGGACAGGACCCTACGAGCAGTACTTC
CASSLRTGPYEQYF
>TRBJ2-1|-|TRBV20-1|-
TGCAGTGCTAGAGTCGGGGCGAACAATGAGCAGTTCTTC
CSARVGANNEQFF
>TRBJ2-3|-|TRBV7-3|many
TGTGCCAGCAGCTTGACTGGGACAGATACGCAGTATTTT
CASSLTGTDTQYF
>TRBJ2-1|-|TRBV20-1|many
TGCAGTGCTACCTACAATGAGCAGTTCTTC
CSATYNEQFF
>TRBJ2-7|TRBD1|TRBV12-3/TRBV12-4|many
TGTGCCAGCACGTTGACAGGGGCCTACGAGCAGTACTTC
CASTLTGAYEQYF
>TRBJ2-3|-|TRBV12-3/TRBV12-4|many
TGTGCCAGCAGGAGGGACTTCCCCACAGATACGCAGTATTTT
CASRRDFPTDTQYF
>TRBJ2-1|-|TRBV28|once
TGTGCCAGCAGTCCGGACAAGAGCTCCTACAATGAGCAGTTCTTC
CASSPDKSSYNEQFF
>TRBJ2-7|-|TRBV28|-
TGTGCCAGCAGGACCCGATCCCTTTCGGCTCCACCCTCCTACGAGCAGTACTTC
CASRTRSLSAPPSYEQYF
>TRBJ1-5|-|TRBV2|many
TGTGCCAGCAACAGGGATAGCAATCAGCCCCAGCATTTT
CASNRDSNQPQHF
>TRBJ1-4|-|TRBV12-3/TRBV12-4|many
TGTGCCAGCAGTTACTTAGGAGGTGGGGTCGTTGAAAAACTGTTTTTT
CASSYLGGGVVEKLFF
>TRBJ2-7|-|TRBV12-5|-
TGTGCTAGTCGAGCAGAAATCTCCTACGAGCAGTACTTC
CASRAEISYEQYF
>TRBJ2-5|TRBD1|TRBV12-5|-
TGTGCTAGTGGTGAATCCGGGACAGGGGGAGGCGAGACCCAGTACTTC
CASGESGTGGGETQYF
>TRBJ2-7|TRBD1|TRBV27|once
TGTGCCAGCAGCCCATTCGGGACAGCACCCTACGAGCAGTACTTC
CASSPFGTAPYEQYF
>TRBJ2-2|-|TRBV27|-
TGTGCCAGCAATTTGGGCGGGGAGCTGTTTTTT
CASNLGGELFF
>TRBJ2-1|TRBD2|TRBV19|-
TGTGGCAGTACCCCTCGGAGACTAGCGGGCTCCTACAATGAGCAGTTCTTC
CGSTPRRLAGSYNEQFF
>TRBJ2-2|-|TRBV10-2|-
TGCGCCAGCGGGGTTCCAGGGAACACCGGGGAGCTGTTTTTT
CASGVPGNTGELFF